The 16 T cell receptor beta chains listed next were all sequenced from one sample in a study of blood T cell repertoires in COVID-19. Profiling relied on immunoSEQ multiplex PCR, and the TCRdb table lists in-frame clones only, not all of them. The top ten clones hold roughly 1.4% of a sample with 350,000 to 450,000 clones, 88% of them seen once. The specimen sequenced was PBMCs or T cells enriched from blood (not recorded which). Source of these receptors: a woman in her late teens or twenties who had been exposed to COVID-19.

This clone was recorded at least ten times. The CDR3 sequence is CASSLTGSFLYEQYF. The DNA for the CDR3 is TGTGCCAGCAGTTTGACCGGGTCTTTTCTCTACGAGCAGTACTTC. This rearrangement joins TRBV28 to TRBJ2-7; no reliable D call. This CDR3 is 15 amino acids long. V was trimmed by 3 bases and J by 3 bases, leaving 15 bases between them. CDR1 and CDR2 from the germline V gene are MDHEN and SYDVKM. Using reference TRBV28 and TRBJ2-7 for the parts outside the CDR3, the full variable domain is DVKVTQSSRYLVKRTGEKVFLECVQDMDHENMFWYRQDPGLGLRLIYFSYDVKMKEKGDIPEGYSVSREKKERFSLILESASTNQTSMYLCASSLTGSFLYEQYFGPGTRLTVT.

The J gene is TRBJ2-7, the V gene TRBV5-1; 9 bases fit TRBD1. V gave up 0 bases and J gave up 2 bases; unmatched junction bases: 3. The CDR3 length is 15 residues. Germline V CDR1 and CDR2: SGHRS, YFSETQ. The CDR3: CASSLDRGLTYEQYF. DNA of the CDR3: TGCGCCAGCAGCTTGGACAGGGGGCTGACCTACGAGCAGTACTTC.

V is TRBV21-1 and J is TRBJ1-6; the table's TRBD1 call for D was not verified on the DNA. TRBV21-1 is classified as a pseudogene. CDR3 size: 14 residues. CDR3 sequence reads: CASSKAWTGVSLHF. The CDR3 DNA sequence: TGTGCCAGCAGCAAAGCTTGGACAGGGGTCTCCCTCCACTTT.

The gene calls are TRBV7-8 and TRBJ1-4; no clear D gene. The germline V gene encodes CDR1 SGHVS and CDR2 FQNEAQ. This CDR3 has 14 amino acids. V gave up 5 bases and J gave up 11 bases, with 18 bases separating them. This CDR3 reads CASSPGNWGGKLFF. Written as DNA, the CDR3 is TGTGCCAGCAGCCCCGGGAACTGGGGTGGGAAACTGTTTTTT.

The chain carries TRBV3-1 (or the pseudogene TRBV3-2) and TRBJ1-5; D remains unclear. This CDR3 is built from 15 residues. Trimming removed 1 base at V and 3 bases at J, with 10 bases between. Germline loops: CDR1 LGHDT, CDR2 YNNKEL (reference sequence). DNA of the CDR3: TGTGCCAGCAGCCAAGGGCCCGGGGACAATCAGCCCCAGCATTTT. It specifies CASSQGPGDNQPQHF.

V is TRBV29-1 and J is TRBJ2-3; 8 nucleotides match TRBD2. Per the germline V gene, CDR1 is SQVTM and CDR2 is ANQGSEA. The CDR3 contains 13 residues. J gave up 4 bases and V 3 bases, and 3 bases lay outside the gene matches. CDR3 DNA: TGCAGCGTTGAGACGGGAGGGTCAGATACGCAGTATTTT. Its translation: CSVETGGSDTQYF.

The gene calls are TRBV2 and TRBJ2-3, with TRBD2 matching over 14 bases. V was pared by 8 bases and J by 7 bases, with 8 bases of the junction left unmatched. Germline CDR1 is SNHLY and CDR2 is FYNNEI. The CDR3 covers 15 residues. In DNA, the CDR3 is TGTGCCAGCGCCGCAGGGACTAGCGGGGGTCATACGCAGTATTTT. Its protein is CASAAGTSGGHTQYF. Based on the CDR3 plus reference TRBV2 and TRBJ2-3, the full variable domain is EPEVTQTPSHQVTQMGQEVILRCVPISNHLYFYWYRQILGQKVEFLVSFYNNEISEKSEIFDDQFSVERPDGSNFTLKIRSTKLEDSAMYFCASAAGTSGGHTQYFGPGTRLTVL.

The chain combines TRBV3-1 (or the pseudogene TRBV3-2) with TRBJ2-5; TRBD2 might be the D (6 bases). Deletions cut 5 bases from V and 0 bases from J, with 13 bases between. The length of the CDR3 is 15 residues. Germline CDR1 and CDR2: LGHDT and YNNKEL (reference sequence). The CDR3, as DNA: TGTGCCAGCAGCGACGGAGGGCGGTACCAAGAGACCCAGTACTTC. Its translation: CASSDGGRYQETQYF.

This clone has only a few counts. The CDR3 nucleotides read TGTGCCACCAGCGGACGACAGGTCTTTAATGAAAAACTGTTTTTT. Amino acid sequence: CATSGRQVFNEKLFF. This rearrangement joins TRBV15 to TRBJ1-4, with a possible D match to TRBD1 (6 bases). CDR1 is LNHNV and CDR2 is YYDKDF in the germline V gene (reference sequence). The CDR3 contains 15 residues. Trimming took 5 bases from V and 4 from J, leaving 14 bases between them.

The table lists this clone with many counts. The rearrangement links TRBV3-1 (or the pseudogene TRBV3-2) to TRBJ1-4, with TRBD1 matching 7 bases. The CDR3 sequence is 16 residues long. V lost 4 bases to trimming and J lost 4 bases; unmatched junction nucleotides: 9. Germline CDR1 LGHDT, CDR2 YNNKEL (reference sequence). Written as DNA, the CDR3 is TGTGCCAGCAGCCTACGTGAGAGGGGGCTTAATGAAAAACTGTTTTTT. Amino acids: CASSLRERGLNEKLFF.

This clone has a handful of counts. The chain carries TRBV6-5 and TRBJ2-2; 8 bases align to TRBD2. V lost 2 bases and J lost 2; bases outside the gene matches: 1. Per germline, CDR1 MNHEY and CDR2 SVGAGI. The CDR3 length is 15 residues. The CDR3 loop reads CASSYTSGNTGELFF. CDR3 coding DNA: TGTGCCAGCAGTTACACTAGCGGAAACACCGGGGAGCTGTTTTTT.

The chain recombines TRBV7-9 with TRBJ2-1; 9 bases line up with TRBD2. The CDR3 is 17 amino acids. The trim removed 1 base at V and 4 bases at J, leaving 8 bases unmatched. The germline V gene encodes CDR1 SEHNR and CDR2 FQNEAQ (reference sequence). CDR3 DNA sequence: TGTGCCAGCAGCTTAGGTAGCGGGAGTTGGCCATACAATGAGCAGTTCTTC. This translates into CASSLGSGSWPYNEQFF.

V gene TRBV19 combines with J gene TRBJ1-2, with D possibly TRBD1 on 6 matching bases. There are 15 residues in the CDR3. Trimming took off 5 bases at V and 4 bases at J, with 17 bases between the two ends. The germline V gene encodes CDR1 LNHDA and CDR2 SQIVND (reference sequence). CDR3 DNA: TGTGCCAGTAGTGCTACTAACAGGGCCAGCTATGGCTACACCTTC. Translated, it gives CASSATNRASYGYTF.

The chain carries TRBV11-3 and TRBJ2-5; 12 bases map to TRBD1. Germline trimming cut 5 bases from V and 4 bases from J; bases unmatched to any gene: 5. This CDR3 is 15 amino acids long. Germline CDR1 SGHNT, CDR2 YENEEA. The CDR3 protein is CASSDRDRGRETQYF. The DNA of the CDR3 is TGTGCCAGCAGCGACCGGGACAGGGGGCGAGAGACCCAGTACTTC.

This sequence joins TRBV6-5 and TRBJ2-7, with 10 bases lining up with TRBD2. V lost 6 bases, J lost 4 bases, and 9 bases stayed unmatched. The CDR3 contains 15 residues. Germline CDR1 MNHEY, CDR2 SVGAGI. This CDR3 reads CASREGLARQYEQYF. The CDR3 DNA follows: TGTGCCAGCAGAGAGGGACTAGCGCGACAATACGAGCAGTACTTC.

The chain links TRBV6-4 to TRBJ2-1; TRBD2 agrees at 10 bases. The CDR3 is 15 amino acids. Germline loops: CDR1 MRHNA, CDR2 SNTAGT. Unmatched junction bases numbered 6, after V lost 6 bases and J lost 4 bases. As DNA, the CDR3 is TGTGCCAGCAGGGAGACTAGCGGGTCTTACAATGAGCAGTTCTTC. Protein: CASRETSGSYNEQFF.